This T cell receptor (beta chain) was retrieved from a study of graft-versus-host responses after intestinal transplantation. Study-wide findings and caveats: In patients with graft-donor T cell macrochimerism, allograft graft-versus-host to host-versus-graft clonal ratios were high. There was an association between peak levels of circulating GvH clones and early post-transplant HvG declines. Recipient marrow harbored GvH clones, some of which surfaced first in ileum or blood.

The CDR3 runs to 14 residues. The V end was cut by 1 base, the J end by 0 bases, with 7 bases between. Germline V CDR1 and CDR2: SGHKS, YYEKEE (reference sequence). As regards this clone: What it binds is not known.

Profiling relied on immunoSEQ multiplex PCR, and the TCRdb table lists in-frame clones only, not all of them. The sample contains more than 90,000 clones, approximately 94% of which appear only once. Material: unstimulated CD4+ T cells sorted from spleen or lymph node cells, obtained before transplant. This TCR was recovered from a human donor who was the organ donor for an intestinal transplant. J is TRBJ1-1 and V is TRBV5-5; D call uncertain. The CDR3 nucleotides read TGTGCCAGCAGCTTGTTCGATCTGAACACTGAAGCTTTCTTT. Protein sequence: CASSLFDLNTEAFF.